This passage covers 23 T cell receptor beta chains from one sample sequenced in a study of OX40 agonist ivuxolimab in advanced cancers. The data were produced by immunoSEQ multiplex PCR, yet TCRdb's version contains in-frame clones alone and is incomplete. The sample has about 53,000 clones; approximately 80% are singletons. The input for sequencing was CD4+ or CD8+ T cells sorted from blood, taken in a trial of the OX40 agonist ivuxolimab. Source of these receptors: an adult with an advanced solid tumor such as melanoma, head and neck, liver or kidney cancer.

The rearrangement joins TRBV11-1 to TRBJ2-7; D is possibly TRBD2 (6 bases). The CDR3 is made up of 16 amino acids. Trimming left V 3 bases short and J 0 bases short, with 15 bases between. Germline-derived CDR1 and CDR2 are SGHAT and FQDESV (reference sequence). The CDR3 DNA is TGTGCCAGCAGCTTCAATTTGGGGGGAAGCTCCTACGAGCAGTACTTC. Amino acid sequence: CASSFNLGGSSYEQYF. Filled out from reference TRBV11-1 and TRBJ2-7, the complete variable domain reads EAEVAQSPRYKITEKSQAVAFWCDPISGHATLYWYRQILGQGPELLVQFQDESVVDDSQLPKDRFSAERLKGVDSTLKIQPAELGDSAMYLCASSFNLGGSSYEQYFGPGTRLTVT.

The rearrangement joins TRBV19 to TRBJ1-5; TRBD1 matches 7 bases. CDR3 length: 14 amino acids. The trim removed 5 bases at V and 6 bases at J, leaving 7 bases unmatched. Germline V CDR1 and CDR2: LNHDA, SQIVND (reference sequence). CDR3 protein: CASSGSGGGQPQHF. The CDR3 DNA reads TGTGCCAGTAGTGGTTCAGGGGGAGGTCAGCCCCAGCATTTT.

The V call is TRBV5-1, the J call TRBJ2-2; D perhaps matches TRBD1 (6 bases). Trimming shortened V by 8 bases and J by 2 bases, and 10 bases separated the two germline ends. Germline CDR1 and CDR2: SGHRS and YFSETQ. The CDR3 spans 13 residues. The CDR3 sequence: CASRDTNTGELFF. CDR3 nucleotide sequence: TGCGCCAGTAGGGACACCAACACCGGGGAGCTGTTTTTT.

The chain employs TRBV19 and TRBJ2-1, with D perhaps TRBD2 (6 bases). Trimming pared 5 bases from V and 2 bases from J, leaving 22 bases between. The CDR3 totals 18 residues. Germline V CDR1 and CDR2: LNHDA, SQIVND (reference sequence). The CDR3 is CASSSRLGGAIAYNEQFF. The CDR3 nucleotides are TGTGCCAGTAGTTCCCGACTCGGGGGAGCAATCGCCTACAATGAGCAGTTCTTC.

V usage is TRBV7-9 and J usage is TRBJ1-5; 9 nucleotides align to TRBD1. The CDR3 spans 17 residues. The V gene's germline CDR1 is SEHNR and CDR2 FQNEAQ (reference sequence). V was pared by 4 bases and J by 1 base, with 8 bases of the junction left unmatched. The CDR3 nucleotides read TGTGCCAGCAGCTATGGACAGGGGATAAGAAGCAATCAGCCCCAGCATTTT. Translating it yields CASSYGQGIRSNQPQHF.

The CDR3, as DNA: TGCGCCAGCAGCTTGGAGGTACAGGGGGCGAACACTGAAGCTTTCTTT. This sequence encodes CASSLEVQGANTEAFF. The chain is built from TRBV5-1 and TRBJ1-1, with 9 nucleotides matching TRBD1. The V gene end was trimmed by 0 bases and the J gene end by 1 base; junction bases not matched to a gene: 4. Germline V lookup: CDR1 SGHRS, CDR2 YFSETQ. The CDR3 is 16 residues long. Drawing the rest from reference TRBV5-1 and TRBJ1-1, the complete variable domain is KAGVTQTPRYLIKTRGQQVTLSCSPISGHRSVSWYQQTPGQGLQFLFEYFSETQRNKGNFPGRFSGRQFSNSRSEMNVSTLELGDSALYLCASSLEVQGANTEAFFGQGTRLTVV.

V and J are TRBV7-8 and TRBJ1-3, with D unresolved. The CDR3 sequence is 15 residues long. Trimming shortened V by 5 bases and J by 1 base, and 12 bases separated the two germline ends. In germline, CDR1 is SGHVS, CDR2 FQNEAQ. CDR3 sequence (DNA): TGTGCCAGCAGCCCTTATTTAGGGTCTGGAAACACCATATATTTT. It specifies CASSPYLGSGNTIYF. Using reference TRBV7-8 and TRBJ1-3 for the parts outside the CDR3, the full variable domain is GAGVSQSPRYKVAKRGQDVALRCDPISGHVSLFWYQQALGQGPEFLTYFQNEAQLDKSGLPSDRFFAERPEGSVSTLKIQRTQQEDSAVYLCASSPYLGSGNTIYFGEGSWLTVV.

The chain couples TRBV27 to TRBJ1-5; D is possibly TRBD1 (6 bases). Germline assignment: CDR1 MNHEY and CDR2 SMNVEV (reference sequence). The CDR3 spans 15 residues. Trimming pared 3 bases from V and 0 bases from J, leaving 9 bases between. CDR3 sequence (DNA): TGTGCCAGCAGTTTCGACAGGAATAGCAATCAGCCCCAGCATTTT. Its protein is CASSFDRNSNQPQHF.

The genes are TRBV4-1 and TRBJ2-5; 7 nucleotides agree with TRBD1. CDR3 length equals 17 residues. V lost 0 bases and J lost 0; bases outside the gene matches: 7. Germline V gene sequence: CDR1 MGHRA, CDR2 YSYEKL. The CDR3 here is CASSQDEARGYQETQYF. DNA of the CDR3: TGCGCCAGCAGCCAAGATGAGGCCAGGGGGTACCAAGAGACCCAGTACTTC.

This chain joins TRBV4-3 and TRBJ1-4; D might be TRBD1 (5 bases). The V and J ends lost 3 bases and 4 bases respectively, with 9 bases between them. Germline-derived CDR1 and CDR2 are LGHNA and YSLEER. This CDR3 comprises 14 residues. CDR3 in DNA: TGCGCCAGCAGCCAGACAGAGCTTAATGAAAAACTGTTTTTT. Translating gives CASSQTELNEKLFF.

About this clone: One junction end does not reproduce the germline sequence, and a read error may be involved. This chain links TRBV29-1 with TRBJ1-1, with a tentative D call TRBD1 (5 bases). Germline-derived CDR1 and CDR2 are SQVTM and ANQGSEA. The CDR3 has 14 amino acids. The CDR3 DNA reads TGCAGCGTTGAAACCAGGGCCCCGAACACTAAAGCTTTCTTT. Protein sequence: CSVETRAPNTKAFF.

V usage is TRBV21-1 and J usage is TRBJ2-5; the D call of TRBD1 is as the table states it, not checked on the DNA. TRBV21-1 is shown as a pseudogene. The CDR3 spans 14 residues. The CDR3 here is CASSPRRGQETQYF. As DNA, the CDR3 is TGTGCCAGCAGCCCCCGCAGGGGTCAAGAGACCCAGTACTTC.

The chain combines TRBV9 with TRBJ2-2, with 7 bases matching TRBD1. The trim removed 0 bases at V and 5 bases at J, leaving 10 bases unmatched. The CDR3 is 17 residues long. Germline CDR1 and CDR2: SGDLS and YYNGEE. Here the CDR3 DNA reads TGTGCCAGCAGCGTAGGAGGGACAGCCCCAGGAACCGGGGAGCTGTTTTTT. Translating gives CASSVGGTAPGTGELFF.

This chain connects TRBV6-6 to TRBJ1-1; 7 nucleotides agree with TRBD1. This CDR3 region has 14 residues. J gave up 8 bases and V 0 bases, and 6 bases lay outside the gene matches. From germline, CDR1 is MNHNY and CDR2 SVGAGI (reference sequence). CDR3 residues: CASSYSIGTEEAFF. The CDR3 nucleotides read TGTGCCAGCAGTTACTCCATCGGGACAGAGGAAGCTTTCTTT.

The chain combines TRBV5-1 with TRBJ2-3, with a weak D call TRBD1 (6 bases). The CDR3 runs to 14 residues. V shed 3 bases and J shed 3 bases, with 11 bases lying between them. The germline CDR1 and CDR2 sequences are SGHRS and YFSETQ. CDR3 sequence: CASSSYRVTDTQYF. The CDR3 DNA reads TGCGCCAGCAGCTCCTACAGGGTGACAGATACGCAGTATTTT.

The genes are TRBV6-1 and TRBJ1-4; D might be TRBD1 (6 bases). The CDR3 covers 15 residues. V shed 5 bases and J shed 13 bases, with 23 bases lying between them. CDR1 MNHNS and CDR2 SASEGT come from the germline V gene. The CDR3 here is CASSHSYGPSRGLFF. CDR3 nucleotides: TGTGCCAGCAGTCATTCTTATGGACCGTCCAGGGGACTGTTTTTT.

The CDR3 is CASSQQGGPNEKLFF. The CDR3 DNA sequence: TGTGCCAGCAGCCAACAGGGGGGACCTAATGAAAAACTGTTTTTT. This rearrangement joins TRBV7-9 to TRBJ1-4; TRBD1 matches at 8 bases. This CDR3 spans 15 amino acids. Trimming at V came to 5 bases and at J to 3 bases, leaving 5 bases not matched to a gene. Germline loops: CDR1 SEHNR, CDR2 FQNEAQ (reference sequence).

CDR3 coding DNA: TGCGCCAGCAGCGTGGCGTACGATTCGCGGAACACCGGGGAGCTGTTTTTT. Residues: CASSVAYDSRNTGELFF. This rearrangement joins TRBV5-1 to TRBJ2-2; D uncertain. V shed 4 bases and J shed 1 base, with 17 bases lying between them. The CDR3 is 17 residues long. Per the germline V gene, CDR1 is SGHRS and CDR2 is YFSETQ.

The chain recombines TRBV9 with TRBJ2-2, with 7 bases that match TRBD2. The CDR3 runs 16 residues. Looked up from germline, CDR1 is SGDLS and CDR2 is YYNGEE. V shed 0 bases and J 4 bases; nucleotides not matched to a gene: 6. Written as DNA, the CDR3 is TGTGCCAGCAGCGTAGTTGCTAGCGGTAGCACCGGGGAGCTGTTTTTT. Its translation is CASSVVASGSTGELFF.

CDR3 amino acids: CASGTLNEQFF. DNA for the CDR3: TGTGCCAGCGGGACTCTCAATGAGCAGTTCTTC. The V gene is TRBV6-6, the J gene TRBJ2-1; D is perhaps TRBD2 (6 bases). The CDR3 covers 11 residues. Trimming cost V 8 bases and J 6 bases, with 8 bases left between them. CDR1 and CDR2 (germline): MNHNY, SVGAGI (reference sequence).

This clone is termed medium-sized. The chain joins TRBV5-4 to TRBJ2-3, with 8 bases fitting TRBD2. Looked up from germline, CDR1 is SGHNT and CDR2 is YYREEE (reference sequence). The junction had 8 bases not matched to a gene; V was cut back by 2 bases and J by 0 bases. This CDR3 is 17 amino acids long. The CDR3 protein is CASSLVAGITSTDTQYF. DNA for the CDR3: TGTGCCAGCAGCTTAGTAGCGGGGATAACTAGCACAGATACGCAGTATTTT.

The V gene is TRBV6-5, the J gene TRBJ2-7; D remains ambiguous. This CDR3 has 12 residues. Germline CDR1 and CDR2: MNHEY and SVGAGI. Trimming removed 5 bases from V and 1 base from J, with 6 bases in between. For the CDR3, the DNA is TGTGCCAGCAGTGAATTTTCCTACGAGCAGTACTTC. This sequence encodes CASSEFSYEQYF.

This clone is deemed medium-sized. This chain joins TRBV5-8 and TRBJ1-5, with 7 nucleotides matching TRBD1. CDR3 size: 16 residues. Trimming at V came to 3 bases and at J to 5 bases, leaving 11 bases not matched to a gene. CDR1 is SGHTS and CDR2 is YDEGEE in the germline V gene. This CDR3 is CASSSTLTGTHQPQHF. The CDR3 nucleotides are TGTGCCAGCAGCTCTACTTTGACAGGGACCCATCAGCCCCAGCATTTT.